The 23 T cell receptor beta chains listed next were all sequenced from one sample in a study of CD8+ T cells in alopecia areata. As to treatment: oral pan-JAK inhibitor, 5-10 mg twice daily. It was cDNA, reverse transcribed from extracted RNA, that served as the sequencing template. Here immunoSEQ multiplex PCR was the method, and the copy in TCRdb shows in-frame clones only, minus some. This sample has about 190,000 clones, with around 58% found just once. The sample here was CD8+ T cells sorted from blood, taken at week 24, from a patient treated with tofacitinib. Receptor source: a human donor with alopecia areata.

The V gene is TRBV2, the J gene TRBJ1-1, with D possibly matching TRBD1 (5 bases). Germline assignment: CDR1 SNHLY and CDR2 FYNNEI. The CDR3 totals 13 residues. V gave up 5 bases and J gave up 11 bases, with 18 bases separating them. The CDR3, as DNA: TGTGCCAGCAGTCTCTTGCGACGGACAAAGGCTTTCTTT. Amino acids: CASSLLRRTKAFF.

The chain uses TRBV30 and TRBJ2-1, with 8 bases fitting TRBD2. The germline V gene has CDR1 GTSNPN and CDR2 SVGIG (reference sequence). The V gene end was trimmed by 0 bases and the J gene end by 4 bases; junction bases not matched to a gene: 5. The CDR3 covers 15 residues. The CDR3: CAWSVPIAGYNEQFF. CDR3 DNA: TGTGCCTGGAGTGTGCCCATAGCGGGATACAATGAGCAGTTCTTC. The full variable domain, in which reference TRBV30 and TRBJ2-1 provide the parts outside the CDR3, is SQTIHQWPATLVQPVGSPLSLECTVEGTSNPNLYWYRQAAGRGLQLLFYSVGIGQISSEVPQNLSASRPQDRQFILSSKKLLLSDSGFYLCAWSVPIAGYNEQFFGPGTRLTVL.

V is TRBV7-9 and J is TRBJ1-2; D is undetermined. Germline V gene lookup returns CDR1 SEHNR and CDR2 FQNEAQ (reference sequence). The CDR3 extends over 16 amino acids. Trimming took 4 bases from V and 2 from J, leaving 17 bases between them. CDR3 nucleotide sequence: TGTGCCAGCAGCTCGACCGCCGGAAGAGGGAACTATGGCTACACCTTC. It encodes CASSSTAGRGNYGYTF. Full variable domain (remainder filled in from reference TRBV7-9 and TRBJ1-2): DTGVSQNPRHKITKRGQNVTFRCDPISEHNRLYWYRQTLGQGPEFLTYFQNEAQLEKSRLLSDRFSAERPKGSFSTLEIQRTEQGDSAMYLCASSSTAGRGNYGYTFGSGTRLTVV.

This CDR3 reads CAITGTGNYGYTF. The DNA for the CDR3 is TGTGCCATCACAGGGACGGGAAATTATGGCTACACCTTC. The J gene is TRBJ1-2, the V gene TRBV10-3; possible D gene TRBD1, 5 bases. V was cut by 7 bases and J by 5 bases, with 14 bases left in between. CDR1 and CDR2 from the germline V gene are ENHRY and SYGVKD. This CDR3 has 13 amino acids.

This clone is a singleton in its sample. The V call is TRBV30, the J call TRBJ2-3; 9 bases line up with TRBD2. Trimming took 0 bases from V and 4 from J; bases not matched to a gene: 8. The CDR3 consists of 16 residues. Germline CDR1 is GTSNPN and CDR2 is SVGIG (reference sequence). The CDR3 nucleotides read TGTGCCTGGAGTGTATTAGCGGGGGAATTCTCAGATACGCAGTATTTT. It codes for CAWSVLAGEFSDTQYF.

The chain links TRBV9 to TRBJ1-2; weak D call: TRBD1 (6 bases). V lost 4 bases and J 7 bases, leaving 11 bases between the germline ends. Germline V CDR1 and CDR2: SGDLS, YYNGEE. The CDR3 consists of 12 residues. The CDR3 spells CASSPEGVGYTF. CDR3 DNA sequence: TGTGCCAGCAGCCCAGAGGGGGTTGGCTACACCTTC.

V usage is TRBV10-3 and J usage is TRBJ2-2, with D uncertain. Trimming removed 8 bases from V and 0 bases from J, with 7 bases in between. The germline gives CDR1 ENHRY, CDR2 SYGVKD. The CDR3 is 13 amino acids. The CDR3 coding sequence is TGTGCCATCGAGGATCCGAACACCGGGGAGCTGTTTTTT. As protein: CAIEDPNTGELFF.

The chain recombines TRBV27 with TRBJ1-5, with unresolved D. Germline-derived CDR1 and CDR2 are MNHEY and SMNVEV (reference sequence). Trimming shortened V by 5 bases and J by 5 bases, and 4 bases separated the two germline ends. The CDR3 is made up of 11 amino acids. The chain's CDR3 is CASSLYQPQHF. CDR3 DNA sequence: TGTGCCAGCAGTCTGTATCAGCCCCAGCATTTT.

This chain joins TRBV4-1 and TRBJ2-5; possible D gene TRBD1, 5 bases. The germline gives CDR1 MGHRA, CDR2 YSYEKL. This CDR3 has 15 amino acids. V lost 0 bases, J lost 1 base, and 9 bases lay in between. The CDR3 region is CASSQEDSSQETQYF. The CDR3, as DNA: TGCGCCAGCAGCCAAGAAGACAGTTCCCAAGAGACCCAGTACTTC.

The gene calls are TRBV9 and TRBJ2-1; 7 nucleotides line up with TRBD2. V lost 3 bases and J lost 9; bases outside the gene matches: 18. Per germline, CDR1 SGDLS and CDR2 YYNGEE. The CDR3 length is 17 residues. CDR3 protein: CASSGRCPGPCGGEQFF. The DNA of the CDR3 is TGTGCCAGCAGCGGAAGATGCCCGGGCCCGTGCGGGGGTGAGCAGTTCTTC. Based on the CDR3 plus reference TRBV9 and TRBJ2-1, the full variable domain is DSGVTQTPKHLITATGQRVTLRCSPRSGDLSVYWYQQSLDQGLQFLIQYYNGEERAKGNILERFSAQQFPDLHSELNLSSLELGDSALYFCASSGRCPGPCGGEQFFGPGTRLTVL.

This clone was seen only a few times. As DNA, the CDR3 is TGTGCCTGGAGCAGGACAGTTGCTAACTATGGCTACACCTTC. It translates to CAWSRTVANYGYTF. The chain carries TRBV30 and TRBJ1-2; maybe TRBD1 (6 bases). CDR1 and CDR2 from the germline V gene are GTSNPN and SVGIG (reference sequence). This CDR3 region has 14 residues. Trimming cost V 3 bases and J 0 bases, with 11 bases left between them. The complete variable domain, with remaining parts taken from reference TRBV30 and TRBJ1-2, reads SQTIHQWPATLVQPVGSPLSLECTVEGTSNPNLYWYRQAAGRGLQLLFYSVGIGQISSEVPQNLSASRPQDRQFILSSKKLLLSDSGFYLCAWSRTVANYGYTFGSGTRLTVV.

The genes are TRBV30 and TRBJ1-5; D possibly corresponds to TRBD1 (6 bases). The CDR3 totals 15 residues. Germline V gene lookup returns CDR1 GTSNPN and CDR2 SVGIG (reference sequence). V was clipped by 1 base and J by 2 bases, with 12 bases between them. CDR3 DNA sequence: TGTGCCTGGAGTGAAAGACGGACAGGCAATCAGCCCCAGCATTTT. As protein: CAWSERRTGNQPQHF.

The rearrangement uses TRBV30 and TRBJ1-2, with no clear D. Germline V gene sequence: CDR1 GTSNPN, CDR2 SVGIG (reference sequence). The V end lost 0 bases, the J end lost 4 bases, and 18 bases lay between the germline ends. The CDR3 sequence is 16 residues long. The CDR3 loop is CAWSVGRDWFRYGYTF. The CDR3 DNA follows: TGTGCCTGGAGTGTGGGAAGGGATTGGTTTCGCTATGGCTACACCTTC.

V and J are TRBV7-2 and TRBJ1-2, with 7 bases aligning to TRBD1. CDR1 is SGHTA and CDR2 is FQGNSA in the germline V gene. This CDR3 comprises 13 residues. V shed 10 bases, J shed 8 bases, and the junction held 13 bases outside the gene matches. Written as DNA, the CDR3 is TGTGCCACCGATACGGACAGGTCCTACGGCTACACCTTC. Amino acids: CATDTDRSYGYTF.

The V call is TRBV2, the J call TRBJ2-7; possible D gene TRBD2, 6 bases. The CDR3 is made up of 14 amino acids. V lost 6 bases and J 5 bases, leaving 17 bases between the germline ends. Germline loops: CDR1 SNHLY, CDR2 FYNNEI. CDR3 protein: CASSGGASRDEQYF. The DNA of the CDR3 is TGTGCCAGCAGCGGAGGGGCGTCGCGGGACGAGCAGTACTTC.

The chain links TRBV7-9 to TRBJ2-7; D call uncertain. Trimming removed 2 bases from V and 2 bases from J, with 10 bases in between. This CDR3 has 14 amino acids. Germline V gives CDR1 SEHNR, CDR2 FQNEAQ (reference sequence). The CDR3 DNA follows: TGTGCCAGCAGCTTAAATCCTACCCCCTACGAGCAGTACTTC. Amino acid sequence: CASSLNPTPYEQYF.

The chain couples TRBV27 to TRBJ2-7; D is perhaps TRBD2 (6 bases). The CDR3 runs to 14 residues. Germline V gene lookup returns CDR1 MNHEY and CDR2 SMNVEV (reference sequence). V gave up 1 base and J gave up 0 bases, with 7 bases separating them. CDR3 in amino acids: CASSLFGGSYEQYF. The CDR3 nucleotides read TGTGCCAGCAGTTTATTCGGGGGCTCCTACGAGCAGTACTTC.

The chain carries TRBV5-6 and TRBJ1-5, with 7 bases aligning to TRBD1. The V segment lost 3 bases and the J segment 3 bases; nucleotides outside the gene matches: 3. Germline loops: CDR1 SGHDT, CDR2 YYEEEE. The CDR3 totals 14 residues. The CDR3 protein is CASSWGQYNQPQHF. The DNA for the CDR3 is TGTGCCAGCAGCTGGGGACAGTACAATCAGCCCCAGCATTTT.

This chain connects TRBV5-1 to TRBJ2-7; tentatively, D is TRBD1 (6 bases). CDR3 length: 13 amino acids. Trimming stripped 7 bases from V and 6 bases from J, with 17 bases between. The germline V gene encodes CDR1 SGHRS and CDR2 YFSETQ. The CDR3: CASPPLGQPEQYF. DNA for the CDR3: TGCGCCAGCCCTCCTCTGGGACAACCCGAGCAGTACTTC.

The chain employs TRBV29-1 and TRBJ2-3; no clear D gene. The CDR3 contains 14 residues. The V end lost 1 base, the J end lost 3 bases, and 11 bases lay between the germline ends. The germline CDR1 and CDR2 sequences are SQVTM and ANQGSEA. CDR3: CSVEGVAWTDTQYF. In DNA form, the CDR3 reads TGCAGCGTTGAAGGGGTAGCTTGGACAGATACGCAGTATTTT.

This clone appeared a few times. V is TRBV30 and J is TRBJ1-1; possibly TRBD1 for D (5 bases). The length of the CDR3 is 13 residues. The ends were cut back, 2 bases at V and 4 bases at J, with 11 bases in the middle. From germline, CDR1 is GTSNPN and CDR2 SVGIG (reference sequence). The CDR3 DNA sequence: TGTGCCTGGAGTTCCCAGGGAGGCACTGAAGCTTTCTTT. Its translation: CAWSSQGGTEAFF.

The chain uses TRBV13 and TRBJ2-6; 8 nucleotides agree with TRBD1. Trimming at V came to 4 bases and at J to 2 bases, leaving 7 bases not matched to a gene. The CDR3 spans 17 residues. The germline CDR1 and CDR2 sequences are PRHDT and FYEKMQ (reference sequence). The CDR3 protein is CASSSWTGRAGANVLTF. CDR3 nucleotide sequence: TGTGCCAGCAGCTCGTGGACAGGGCGGGCTGGGGCCAACGTCCTGACTTTC. Complete variable domain (other parts from reference TRBV13 and TRBJ2-6): AAGVIQSPRHLIKEKRETATLKCYPIPRHDTVYWYQQGPGQDPQFLISFYEKMQSDKGSIPDRFSAQQFSDYHSELNMSSLELGDSALYFCASSSWTGRAGANVLTFGAGSRLTVL.

The V and J genes are TRBV7-9 and TRBJ2-3; D call uncertain. CDR3 length: 12 residues. The V and J ends lost 0 bases and 10 bases respectively, with 8 bases between them. CDR1 is SEHNR and CDR2 is FQNEAQ in the germline V gene (reference sequence). CDR3: CASSLAGRAQYF. The CDR3 nucleotides are TGTGCCAGCAGCTTAGCTGGACGGGCGCAGTATTTT.